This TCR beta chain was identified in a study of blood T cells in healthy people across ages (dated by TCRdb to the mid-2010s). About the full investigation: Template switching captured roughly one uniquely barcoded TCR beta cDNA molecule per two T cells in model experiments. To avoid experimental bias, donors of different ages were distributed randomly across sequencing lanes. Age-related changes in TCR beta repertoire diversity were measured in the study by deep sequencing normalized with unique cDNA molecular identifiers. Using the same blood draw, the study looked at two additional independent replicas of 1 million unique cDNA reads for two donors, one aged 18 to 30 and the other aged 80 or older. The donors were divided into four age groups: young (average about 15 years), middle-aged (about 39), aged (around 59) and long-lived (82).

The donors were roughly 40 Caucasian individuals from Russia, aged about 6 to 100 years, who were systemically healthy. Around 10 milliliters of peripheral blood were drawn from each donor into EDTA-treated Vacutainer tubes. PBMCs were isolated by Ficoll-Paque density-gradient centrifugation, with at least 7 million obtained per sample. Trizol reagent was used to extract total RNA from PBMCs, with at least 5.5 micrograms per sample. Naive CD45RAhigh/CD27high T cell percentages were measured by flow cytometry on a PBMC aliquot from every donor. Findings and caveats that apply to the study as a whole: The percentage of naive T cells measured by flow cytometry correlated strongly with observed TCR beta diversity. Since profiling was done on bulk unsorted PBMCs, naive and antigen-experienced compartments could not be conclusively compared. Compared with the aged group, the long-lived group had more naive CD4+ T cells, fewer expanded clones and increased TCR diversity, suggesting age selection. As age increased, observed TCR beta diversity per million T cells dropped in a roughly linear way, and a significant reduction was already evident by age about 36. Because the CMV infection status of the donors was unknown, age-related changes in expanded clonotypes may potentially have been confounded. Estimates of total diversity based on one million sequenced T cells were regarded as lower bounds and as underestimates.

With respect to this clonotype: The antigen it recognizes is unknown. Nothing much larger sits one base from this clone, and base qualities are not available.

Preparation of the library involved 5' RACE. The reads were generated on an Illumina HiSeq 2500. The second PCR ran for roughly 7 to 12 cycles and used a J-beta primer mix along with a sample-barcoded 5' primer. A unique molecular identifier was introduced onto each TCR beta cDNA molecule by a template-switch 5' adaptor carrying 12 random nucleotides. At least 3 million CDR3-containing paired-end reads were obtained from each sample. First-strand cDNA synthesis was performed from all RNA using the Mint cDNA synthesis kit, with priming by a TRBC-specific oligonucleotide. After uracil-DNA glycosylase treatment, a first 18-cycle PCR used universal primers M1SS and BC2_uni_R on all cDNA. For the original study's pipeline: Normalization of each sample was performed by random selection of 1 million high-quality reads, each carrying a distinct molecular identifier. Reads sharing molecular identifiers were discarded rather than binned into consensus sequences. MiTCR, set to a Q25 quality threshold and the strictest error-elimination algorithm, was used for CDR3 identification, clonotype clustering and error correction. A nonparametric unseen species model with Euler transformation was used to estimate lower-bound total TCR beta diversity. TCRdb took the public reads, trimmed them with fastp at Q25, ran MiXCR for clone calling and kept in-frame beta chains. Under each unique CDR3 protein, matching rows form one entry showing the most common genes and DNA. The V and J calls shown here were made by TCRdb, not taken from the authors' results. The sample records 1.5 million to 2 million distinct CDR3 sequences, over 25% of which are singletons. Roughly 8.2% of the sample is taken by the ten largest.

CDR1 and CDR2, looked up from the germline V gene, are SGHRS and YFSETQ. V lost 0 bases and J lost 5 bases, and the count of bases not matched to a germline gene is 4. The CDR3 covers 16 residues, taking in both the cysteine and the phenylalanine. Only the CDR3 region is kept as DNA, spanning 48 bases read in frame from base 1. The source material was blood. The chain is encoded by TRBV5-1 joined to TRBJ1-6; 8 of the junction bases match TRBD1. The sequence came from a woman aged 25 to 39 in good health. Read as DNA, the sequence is TGCGCCAGCAGCTTGGGGACAGGGAGCAATAATTCACCCCTCCACTTT. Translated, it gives CASSLGTGSNNSPLHF.